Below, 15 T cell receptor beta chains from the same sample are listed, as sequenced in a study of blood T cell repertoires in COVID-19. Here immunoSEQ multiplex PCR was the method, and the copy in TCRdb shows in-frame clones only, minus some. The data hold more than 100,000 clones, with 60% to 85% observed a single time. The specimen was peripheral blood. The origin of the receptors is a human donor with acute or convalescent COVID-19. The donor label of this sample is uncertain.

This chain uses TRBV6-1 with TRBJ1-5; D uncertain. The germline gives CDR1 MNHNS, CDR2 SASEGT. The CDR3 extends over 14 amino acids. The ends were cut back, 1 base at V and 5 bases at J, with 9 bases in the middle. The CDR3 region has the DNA TGTGCCAGCAGTGAAGGGGAGGGCCATCAGCCCCAGCATTTT. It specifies CASSEGEGHQPQHF.

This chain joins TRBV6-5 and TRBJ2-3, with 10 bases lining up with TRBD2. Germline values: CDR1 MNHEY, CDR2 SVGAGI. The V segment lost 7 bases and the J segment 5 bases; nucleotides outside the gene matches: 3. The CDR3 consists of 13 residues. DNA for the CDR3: TGTGCCAGCAAAGCGGGGGGGGTAGATACGCAGTATTTT. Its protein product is CASKAGGVDTQYF.

CDR3 nucleotide sequence: TGTGCCACCAGCCAAGCGGGCCGCGGCTATGGCTACACCTTC. It translates to CATSQAGRGYGYTF. J is TRBJ1-2 and V is TRBV24-1; no reliable D call. The CDR3 has 14 amino acids. V lost 7 bases and J 4 bases, leaving 15 bases between the germline ends. Germline V gene data show CDR1 as KGHDR and CDR2 as SFDVKD.

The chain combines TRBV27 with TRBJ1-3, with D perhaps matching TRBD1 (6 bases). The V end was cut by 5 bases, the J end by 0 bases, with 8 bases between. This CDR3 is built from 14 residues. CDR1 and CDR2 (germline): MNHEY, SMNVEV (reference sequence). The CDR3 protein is CASSARGSGNTIYF. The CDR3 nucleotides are TGTGCCAGCAGTGCCAGGGGCTCTGGAAACACCATATATTTT.

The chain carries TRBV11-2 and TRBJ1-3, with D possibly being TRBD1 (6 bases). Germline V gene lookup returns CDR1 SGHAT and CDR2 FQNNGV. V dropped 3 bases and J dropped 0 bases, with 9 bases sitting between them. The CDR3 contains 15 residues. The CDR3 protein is CASSFGQTSGNTIYF. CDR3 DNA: TGTGCCAGCAGCTTTGGACAGACCTCTGGAAACACCATATATTTT.

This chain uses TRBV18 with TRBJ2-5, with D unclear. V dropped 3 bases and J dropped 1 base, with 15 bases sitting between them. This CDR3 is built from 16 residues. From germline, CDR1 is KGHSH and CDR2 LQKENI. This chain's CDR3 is CASSPNALPVQETQYF. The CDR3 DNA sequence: TGTGCCAGCTCACCCAATGCTCTACCGGTCCAAGAGACCCAGTACTTC. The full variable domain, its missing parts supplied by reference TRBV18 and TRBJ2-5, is NAGVMQNPRHLVRRRGQEARLRCSPMKGHSHVYWYRQLPEEGLKFMVYLQKENIIDESGMPKERFSAEFPKEGPSILRIQQVVRGDSAAYFCASSPNALPVQETQYFGPGTRLLVL.

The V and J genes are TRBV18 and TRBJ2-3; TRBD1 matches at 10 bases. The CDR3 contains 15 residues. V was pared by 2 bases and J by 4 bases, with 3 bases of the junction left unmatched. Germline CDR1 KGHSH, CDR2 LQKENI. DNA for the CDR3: TGTGCCAGCTCACCAGACAGGGGGCAAGCAGATACGCAGTATTTT. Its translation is CASSPDRGQADTQYF.

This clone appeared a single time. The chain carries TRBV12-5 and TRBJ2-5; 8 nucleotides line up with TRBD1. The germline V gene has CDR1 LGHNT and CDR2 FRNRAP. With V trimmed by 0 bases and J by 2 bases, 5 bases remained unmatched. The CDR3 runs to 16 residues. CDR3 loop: CASGLVLGQAQETQYF. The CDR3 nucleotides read TGTGCTAGTGGTTTGGTACTGGGACAGGCACAAGAGACCCAGTACTTC.

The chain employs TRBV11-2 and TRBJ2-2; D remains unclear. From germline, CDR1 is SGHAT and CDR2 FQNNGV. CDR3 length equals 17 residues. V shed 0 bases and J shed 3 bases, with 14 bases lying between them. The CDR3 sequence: CASSLDMMASHTGELFF. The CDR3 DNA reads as TGTGCCAGCAGCTTAGATATGATGGCCAGTCACACCGGGGAGCTGTTTTTT.

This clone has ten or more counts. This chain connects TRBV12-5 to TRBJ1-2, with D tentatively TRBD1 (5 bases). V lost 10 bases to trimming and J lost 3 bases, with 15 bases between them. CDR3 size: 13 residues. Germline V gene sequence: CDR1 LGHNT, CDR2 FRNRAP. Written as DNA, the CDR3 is TGTGCTACTACCCCCCAGGGCTACTATGGCTACACCTTC. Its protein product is CATTPQGYYGYTF.

The CDR3 reads CASSLDFPPGELFF. The DNA of the CDR3 is TGTGCCAGCAGCTTAGACTTTCCCCCCGGGGAGCTGTTTTTT. This rearrangement joins TRBV7-8 to TRBJ2-2; D remains unclear. Germline V gives CDR1 SGHVS, CDR2 FQNEAQ. The CDR3 spans 14 residues. Trimming pared 1 base from V and 6 bases from J, leaving 9 bases between.

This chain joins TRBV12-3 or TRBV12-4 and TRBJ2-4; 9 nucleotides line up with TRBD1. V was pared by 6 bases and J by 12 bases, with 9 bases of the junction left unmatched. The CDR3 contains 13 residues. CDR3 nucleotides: TGTGCCAGCAGCCCTGGGACAGGGACAACTCAGTACTTC. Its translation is CASSPGTGTTQYF.

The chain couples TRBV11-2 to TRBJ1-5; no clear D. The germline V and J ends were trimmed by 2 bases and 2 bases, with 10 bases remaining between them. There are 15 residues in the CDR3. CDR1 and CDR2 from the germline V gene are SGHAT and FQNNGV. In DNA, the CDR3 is TGTGCCAGCAGCTTAAAGAGTAGTGGCAATCAGCCCCAGCATTTT. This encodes CASSLKSSGNQPQHF.

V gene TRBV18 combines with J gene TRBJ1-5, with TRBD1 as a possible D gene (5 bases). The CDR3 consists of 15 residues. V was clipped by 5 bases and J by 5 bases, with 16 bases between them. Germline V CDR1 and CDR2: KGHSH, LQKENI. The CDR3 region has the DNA TGTGCCAGCTCATCTTCGGGGGGAGATGATCAGCCCCAGCATTTT. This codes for CASSSSGGDDQPQHF.

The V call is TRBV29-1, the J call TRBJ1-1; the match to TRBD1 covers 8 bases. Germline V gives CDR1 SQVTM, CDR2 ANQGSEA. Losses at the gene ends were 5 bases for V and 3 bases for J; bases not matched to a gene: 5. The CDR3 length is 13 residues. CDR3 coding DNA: TGCAGCGTTACAGACAGGGGTGACACTGAAGCTTTCTTT. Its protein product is CSVTDRGDTEAFF.